What follows are 10 T cell receptor beta chains derived from one specimen sequenced in a study of T-cell reconstitution after alpha-beta-depleted transplantation in children. This sample's TCRbeta library carried unique molecular identifier barcodes. TCRdb used MiXCR to reprocess the PCR reads, holding one entry per CDR3 protein. The repertoire holds about 420,000 distinct CDR3 sequences, 16% seen once, with roughly 27% in the top ten. The specimen comprised PBMCs, mostly from graft donor cells, sampled 360 days after TCRalphabeta/CD19-depleted stem cell transplant. Receptor source: a boy under two years old who had a stem cell transplant for Wiskott-Aldrich syndrome, so the T cells may come from the graft donor.

The V call is TRBV5-1, the J call TRBJ2-1; 7 bases agree with TRBD1. Looked up from germline, CDR1 is SGHRS and CDR2 is YFSETQ. The CDR3 spans 15 residues. V shed 0 bases and J 5 bases; nucleotides not matched to a gene: 5. CDR3 loop: CASSLVPTGNNEQFF. In nucleotides, the CDR3 is TGCGCCAGCAGCTTGGTCCCGACAGGGAACAATGAGCAGTTCTTC.

This clonotype was counted a few times. V gene TRBV4-3 combines with J gene TRBJ1-3; D call uncertain. V was trimmed by 3 bases and J by 4 bases, leaving 10 bases between them. This CDR3 spans 14 amino acids. Germline values: CDR1 LGHNA, CDR2 YSLEER. This CDR3 reads CASSQAVSGNTIYF. Here the CDR3 DNA reads TGCGCCAGCAGCCAGGCAGTGTCCGGAAACACCATATATTTT.

The chain has TRBV10-3 and TRBJ1-1; 7 positions agree with TRBD1. V lost 7 bases and J lost 4; bases outside the gene matches: 9. Germline CDR1 reads ENHRY; CDR2 reads SYGVKD. The CDR3 covers 14 residues. CDR3 protein: CAIKELQGVTEAFF. The CDR3 DNA follows: TGTGCCATCAAAGAACTGCAGGGGGTCACTGAAGCTTTCTTT.

This chain joins TRBV20-1 and TRBJ2-1; 7 nucleotides match TRBD2. The CDR3 has 16 amino acids. V lost 0 bases to trimming and J lost 4 bases; unmatched junction nucleotides: 9. Germline V gene data show CDR1 as DFQATT and CDR2 as SNEGSKA (reference sequence). The CDR3 reads CSARDGASGYYNEQFF. The CDR3 DNA follows: TGCAGTGCTAGAGACGGGGCTAGCGGCTATTACAATGAGCAGTTCTTC.

This chain joins TRBV11-2 and TRBJ2-1; the D gene could be TRBD1 or TRBD2 (5 bases each). The CDR3 loop spans 13 amino acids. Germline-derived CDR1 and CDR2 are SGHAT and FQNNGV. V was cut by 3 bases and J by 6 bases, with 9 bases left in between. DNA for the CDR3: TGTGCCAGCAGCTTCGGGACCATCAATGAGCAGTTCTTC. This encodes CASSFGTINEQFF.

This chain links TRBV7-9 with TRBJ2-3; TRBD2 might be the D (6 bases). V dropped 1 base and J dropped 0 bases, with 11 bases sitting between them. CDR1 and CDR2 (germline): SEHNR, FQNEAQ (reference sequence). The length of the CDR3 is 16 residues. In DNA, the CDR3 is TGTGCCAGCAGCTTAGGAAGCGGGCCAAGCACAGATACGCAGTATTTT. It is translated as CASSLGSGPSTDTQYF. Based on the CDR3 plus reference TRBV7-9 and TRBJ2-3, the full variable domain is DTGVSQNPRHKITKRGQNVTFRCDPISEHNRLYWYRQTLGQGPEFLTYFQNEAQLEKSRLLSDRFSAERPKGSFSTLEIQRTEQGDSAMYLCASSLGSGPSTDTQYFGPGTRLTVL.

This clonotype occurred a few times. The chain carries TRBV29-1 and TRBJ2-2; 8 bases fit TRBD2. The V segment lost 5 bases and the J segment 6 bases; nucleotides outside the gene matches: 5. There are 13 residues in the CDR3. The V gene's germline CDR1 is SQVTM and CDR2 ANQGSEA. CDR3 sequence: CSVRRGGPGELFF. CDR3 DNA: TGCAGCGTTCGTCGGGGGGGCCCCGGGGAGCTGTTTTTT.

This clonotype was seen more than once but under ten times. The chain recombines TRBV25-1 with TRBJ2-5, with 9 bases fitting TRBD1. The germline V gene encodes CDR1 MGHDK and CDR2 SYGVNS. This CDR3 comprises 16 residues. V shed 3 bases and J 4 bases; nucleotides not matched to a gene: 9. The CDR3 DNA follows: TGTGCCAGCAGTGACCAGGACAGGGGAGTCGGAGAGACCCAGTACTTC. It translates to CASSDQDRGVGETQYF.

J is TRBJ2-1 and V is TRBV6-5; TRBD2 is a possible D gene (7 bases). The length of the CDR3 is 15 residues. Per the germline V gene, CDR1 is MNHEY and CDR2 is SVGAGI. The V end was cut by 0 bases, the J end by 7 bases, with 13 bases between. DNA for the CDR3: TGTGCCAGCAGTTACTCGTGGGAGGGGGGGAATGAGCAGTTCTTC. Its protein is CASSYSWEGGNEQFF.

The chain couples TRBV11-1 to TRBJ2-4, with TRBD2 matching over 13 bases. V was clipped by 4 bases and J by 0 bases; unmatched bases: 12. Germline values: CDR1 SGHAT, CDR2 FQDESV (reference sequence). The CDR3 extends over 20 amino acids. For the CDR3, the DNA is TGTGCCAGCAGCTCCCGGACTAGCGGGGGAGATAATCTAGCCAAAAACATTCAGTACTTC. Translation gives CASSSRTSGGDNLAKNIQYF.